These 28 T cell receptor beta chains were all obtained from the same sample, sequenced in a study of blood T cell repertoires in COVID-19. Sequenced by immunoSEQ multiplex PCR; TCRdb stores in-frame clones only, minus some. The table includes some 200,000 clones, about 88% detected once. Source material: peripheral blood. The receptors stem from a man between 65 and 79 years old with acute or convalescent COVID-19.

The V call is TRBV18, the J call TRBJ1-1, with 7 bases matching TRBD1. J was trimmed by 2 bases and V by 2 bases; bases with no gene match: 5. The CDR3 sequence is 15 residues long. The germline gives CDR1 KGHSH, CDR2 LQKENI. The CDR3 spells CASSPGTVSNTEAFF. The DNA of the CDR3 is TGTGCCAGCTCACCAGGGACAGTTTCAAACACTGAAGCTTTCTTT. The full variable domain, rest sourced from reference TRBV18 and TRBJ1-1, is NAGVMQNPRHLVRRRGQEARLRCSPMKGHSHVYWYRQLPEEGLKFMVYLQKENIIDESGMPKERFSAEFPKEGPSILRIQQVVRGDSAAYFCASSPGTVSNTEAFFGQGTRLTVV.

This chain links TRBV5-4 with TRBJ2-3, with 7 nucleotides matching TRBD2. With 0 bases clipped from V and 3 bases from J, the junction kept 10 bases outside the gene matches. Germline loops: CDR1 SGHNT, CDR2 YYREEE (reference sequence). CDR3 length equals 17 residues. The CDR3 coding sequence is TGTGCCAGCAGCTTGGGAGGGGCGCGGGAGCGGACAGATACGCAGTATTTT. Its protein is CASSLGGARERTDTQYF.

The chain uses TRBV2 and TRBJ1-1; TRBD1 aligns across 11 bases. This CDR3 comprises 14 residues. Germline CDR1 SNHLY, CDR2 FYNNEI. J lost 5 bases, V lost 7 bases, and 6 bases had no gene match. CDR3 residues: CASTGQGARTEAFF. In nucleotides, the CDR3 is TGTGCCAGCACCGGACAGGGGGCGCGGACTGAAGCTTTCTTT.

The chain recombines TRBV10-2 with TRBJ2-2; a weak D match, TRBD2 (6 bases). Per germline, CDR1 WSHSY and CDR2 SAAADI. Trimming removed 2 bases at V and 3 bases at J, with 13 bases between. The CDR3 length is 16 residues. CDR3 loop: CASSERSGLHTGELFF. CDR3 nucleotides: TGCGCCAGCAGTGAGAGGAGCGGGTTGCACACCGGGGAGCTGTTTTTT.

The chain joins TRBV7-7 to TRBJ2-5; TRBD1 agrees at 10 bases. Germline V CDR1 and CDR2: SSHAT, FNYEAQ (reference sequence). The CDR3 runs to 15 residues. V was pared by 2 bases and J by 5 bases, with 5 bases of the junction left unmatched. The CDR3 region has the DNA TGTGCCAGCAGCTTAACAGGGACAGGGGTGGAGACCCAGTACTTC. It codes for CASSLTGTGVETQYF.

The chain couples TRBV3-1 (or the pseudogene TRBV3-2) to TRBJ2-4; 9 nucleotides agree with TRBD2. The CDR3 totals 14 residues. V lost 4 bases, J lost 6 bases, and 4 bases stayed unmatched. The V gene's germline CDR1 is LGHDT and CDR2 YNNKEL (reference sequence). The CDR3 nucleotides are TGTGCCAGCAGCCCCAGGACTAGCGCAAACATTCAGTACTTC. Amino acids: CASSPRTSANIQYF.

The CDR3 region is CASSPSGGSTEAFF. The CDR3 nucleotides read TGCGCCAGCAGCCCGTCAGGGGGGAGCACTGAAGCTTTCTTT. The chain carries TRBV5-1 and TRBJ1-1, with 7 bases lining up with TRBD1. Trimming took 4 bases from V and 4 from J; bases not matched to a gene: 7. Per germline, CDR1 SGHRS and CDR2 YFSETQ. There are 14 residues in the CDR3.

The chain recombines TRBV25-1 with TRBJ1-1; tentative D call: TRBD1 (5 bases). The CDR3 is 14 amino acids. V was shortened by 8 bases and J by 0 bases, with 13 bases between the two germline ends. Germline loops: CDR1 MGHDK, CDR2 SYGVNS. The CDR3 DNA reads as TGTGCCAGCCGTCCAACAGGTTTGAACACTGAAGCTTTCTTT. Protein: CASRPTGLNTEAFF.

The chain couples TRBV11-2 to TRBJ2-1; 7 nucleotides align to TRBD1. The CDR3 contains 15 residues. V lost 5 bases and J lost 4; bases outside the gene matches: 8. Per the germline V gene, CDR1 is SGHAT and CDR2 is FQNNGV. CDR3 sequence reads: CASSTLTGLYNEQFF. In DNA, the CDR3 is TGTGCCAGCAGCACCCTGACAGGGTTGTACAATGAGCAGTTCTTC.

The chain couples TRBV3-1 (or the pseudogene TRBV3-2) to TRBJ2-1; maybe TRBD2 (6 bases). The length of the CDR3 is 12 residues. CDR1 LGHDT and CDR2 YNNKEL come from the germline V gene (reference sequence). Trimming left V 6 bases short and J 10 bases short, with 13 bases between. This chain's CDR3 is CASRPSGSEQFF. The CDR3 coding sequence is TGTGCCAGCAGGCCCTCCGGGAGCGAGCAGTTCTTC.

The CDR3 nucleotides are TGTGCCACCGTAAGGGGTTCCTACGAGCAGTACTTC. Translated: CATVRGSYEQYF. This rearrangement joins TRBV2 to TRBJ2-7; a possible D gene is TRBD1 (5 bases). Trimming cost V 10 bases and J 1 base, with 11 bases left between them. Germline V gene data show CDR1 as SNHLY and CDR2 as FYNNEI. The CDR3 length is 12 residues.

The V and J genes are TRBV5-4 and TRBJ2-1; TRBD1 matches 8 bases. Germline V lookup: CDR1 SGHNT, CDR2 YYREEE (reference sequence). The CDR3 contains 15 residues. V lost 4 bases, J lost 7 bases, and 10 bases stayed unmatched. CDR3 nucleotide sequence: TGTGCCAGCAGCCGTCGGCAGACAGGGGATAATGAGCAGTTCTTC. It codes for CASSRRQTGDNEQFF.

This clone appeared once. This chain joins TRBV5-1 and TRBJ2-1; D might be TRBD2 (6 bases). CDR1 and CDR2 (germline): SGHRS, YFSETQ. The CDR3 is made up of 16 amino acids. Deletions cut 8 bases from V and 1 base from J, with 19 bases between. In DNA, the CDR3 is TGCGCCAGTAGAGCACAGGCTAGCGTTTCCTACAATGAGCAGTTCTTC. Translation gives CASRAQASVSYNEQFF.

As DNA, the CDR3 is TGTGCCAGCAGTTTAGGTCAGCCGGGGAGCTATGGCTACACCTTC. Translation gives CASSLGQPGSYGYTF. This chain joins TRBV28 and TRBJ1-2; D remains ambiguous. This CDR3 contains 15 residues. Looked up from germline, CDR1 is MDHEN and CDR2 is SYDVKM. V lost 2 bases to trimming and J lost 4 bases, with 14 bases between them.

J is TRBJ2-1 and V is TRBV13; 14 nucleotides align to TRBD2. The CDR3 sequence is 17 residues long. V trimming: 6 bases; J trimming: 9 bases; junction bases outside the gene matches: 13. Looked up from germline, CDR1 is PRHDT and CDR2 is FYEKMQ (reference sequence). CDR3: CASSGGTSGRKGGEQFF. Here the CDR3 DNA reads TGTGCCAGCAGTGGAGGGACTAGCGGGAGAAAGGGTGGTGAGCAGTTCTTC.

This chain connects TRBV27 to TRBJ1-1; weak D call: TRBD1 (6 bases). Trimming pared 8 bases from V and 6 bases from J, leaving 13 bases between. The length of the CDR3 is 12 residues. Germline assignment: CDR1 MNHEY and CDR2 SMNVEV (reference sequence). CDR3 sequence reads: CASGDNPPEAFF. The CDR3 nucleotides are TGTGCCAGCGGGGACAACCCCCCTGAAGCTTTCTTT.

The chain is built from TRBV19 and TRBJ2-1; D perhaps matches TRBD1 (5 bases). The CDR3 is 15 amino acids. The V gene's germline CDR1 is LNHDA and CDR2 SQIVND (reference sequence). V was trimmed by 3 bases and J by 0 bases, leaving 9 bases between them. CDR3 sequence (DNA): TGTGCCAGTAGTATTAGGGGAAGCTCCTACAATGAGCAGTTCTTC. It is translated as CASSIRGSSYNEQFF.

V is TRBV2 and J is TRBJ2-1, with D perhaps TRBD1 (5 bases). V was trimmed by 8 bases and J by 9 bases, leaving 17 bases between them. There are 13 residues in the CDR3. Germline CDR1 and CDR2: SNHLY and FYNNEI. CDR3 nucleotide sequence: TGTGCCAGCCGCGTTGACCCCAGGGCTGAGCAGTTCTTC. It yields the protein CASRVDPRAEQFF. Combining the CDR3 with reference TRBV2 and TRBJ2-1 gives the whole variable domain EPEVTQTPSHQVTQMGQEVILRCVPISNHLYFYWYRQILGQKVEFLVSFYNNEISEKSEIFDDQFSVERPDGSNFTLKIRSTKLEDSAMYFCASRVDPRAEQFFGPGTRLTVL.

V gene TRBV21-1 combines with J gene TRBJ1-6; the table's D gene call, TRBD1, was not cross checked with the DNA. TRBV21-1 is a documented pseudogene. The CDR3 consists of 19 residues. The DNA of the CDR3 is TGTGCCAGCAGCAGGGCAGGAAGGGGCCAGAGCTCCTATAATTCACCCCTCCACTTT. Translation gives CASSRAGRGQSSYNSPLHF.

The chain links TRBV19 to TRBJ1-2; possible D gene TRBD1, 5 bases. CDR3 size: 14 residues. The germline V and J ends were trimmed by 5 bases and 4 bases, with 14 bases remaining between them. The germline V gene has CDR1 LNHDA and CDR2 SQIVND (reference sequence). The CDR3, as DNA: TGTGCCAGTAGTGCCCTTACAGGTACCTATGGCTACACCTTC. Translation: CASSALTGTYGYTF.

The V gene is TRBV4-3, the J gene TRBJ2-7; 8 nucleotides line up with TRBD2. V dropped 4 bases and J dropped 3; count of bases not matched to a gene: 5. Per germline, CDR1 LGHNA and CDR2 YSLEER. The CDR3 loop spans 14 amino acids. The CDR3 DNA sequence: TGCGCCAGCAGCCCCGGGACTAGAGGCTACGAGCAGTACTTC. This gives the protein CASSPGTRGYEQYF.

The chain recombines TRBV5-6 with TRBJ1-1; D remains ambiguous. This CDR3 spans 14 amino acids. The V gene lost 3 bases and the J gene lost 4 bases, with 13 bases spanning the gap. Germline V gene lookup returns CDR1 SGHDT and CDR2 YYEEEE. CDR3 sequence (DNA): TGTGCCAGCAGCTCCAGGATGGCCAGCACTGAAGCTTTCTTT. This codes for CASSSRMASTEAFF.

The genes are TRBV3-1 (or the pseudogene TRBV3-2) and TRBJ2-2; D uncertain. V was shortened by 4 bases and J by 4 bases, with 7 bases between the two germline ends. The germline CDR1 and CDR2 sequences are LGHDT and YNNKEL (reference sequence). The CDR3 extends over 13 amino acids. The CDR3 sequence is CASSRYSTGELFF. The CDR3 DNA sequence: TGTGCCAGCAGCCGATACAGCACCGGGGAGCTGTTTTTT.

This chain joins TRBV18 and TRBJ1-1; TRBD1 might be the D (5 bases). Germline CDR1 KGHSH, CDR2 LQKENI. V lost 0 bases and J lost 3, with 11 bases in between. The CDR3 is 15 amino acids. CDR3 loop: CASSPPTDSHTEAFF. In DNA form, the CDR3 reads TGTGCCAGCTCACCACCGACCGACAGCCACACTGAAGCTTTCTTT.

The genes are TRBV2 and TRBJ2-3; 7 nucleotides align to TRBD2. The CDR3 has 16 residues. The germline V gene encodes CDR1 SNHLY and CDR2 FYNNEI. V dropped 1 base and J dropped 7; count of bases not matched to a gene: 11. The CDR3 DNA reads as TGTGCCAGCAGTGAAGTGGAAGGCGGGAGAGGACATACGCAGTATTTT. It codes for CASSEVEGGRGHTQYF.

The CDR3 DNA reads TGTGCCAGCAACCAGGATAACTATGGCTACACCTTC. Translated: CASNQDNYGYTF. The V gene is TRBV7-9, the J gene TRBJ1-2; D gene ambiguous. With 7 bases removed from V and 1 base from J, the gap between germline ends came to 7 bases. The germline V gene has CDR1 SEHNR and CDR2 FQNEAQ (reference sequence). The length of the CDR3 is 12 residues.

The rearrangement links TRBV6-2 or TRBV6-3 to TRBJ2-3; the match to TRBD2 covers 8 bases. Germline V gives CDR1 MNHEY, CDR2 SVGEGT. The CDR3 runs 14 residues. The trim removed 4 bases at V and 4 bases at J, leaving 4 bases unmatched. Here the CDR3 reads CASSSSGRPDTQYF. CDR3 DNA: TGTGCCAGCAGTTCCAGCGGGAGACCAGATACGCAGTATTTT.

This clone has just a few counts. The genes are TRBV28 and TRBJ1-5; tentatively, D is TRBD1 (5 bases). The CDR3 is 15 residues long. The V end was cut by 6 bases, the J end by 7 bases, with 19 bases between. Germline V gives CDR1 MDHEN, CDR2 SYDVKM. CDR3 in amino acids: CASRKGRGEGQPQHF. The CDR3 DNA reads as TGTGCCAGCAGAAAAGGCCGGGGGGAGGGCCAGCCCCAGCATTTT.